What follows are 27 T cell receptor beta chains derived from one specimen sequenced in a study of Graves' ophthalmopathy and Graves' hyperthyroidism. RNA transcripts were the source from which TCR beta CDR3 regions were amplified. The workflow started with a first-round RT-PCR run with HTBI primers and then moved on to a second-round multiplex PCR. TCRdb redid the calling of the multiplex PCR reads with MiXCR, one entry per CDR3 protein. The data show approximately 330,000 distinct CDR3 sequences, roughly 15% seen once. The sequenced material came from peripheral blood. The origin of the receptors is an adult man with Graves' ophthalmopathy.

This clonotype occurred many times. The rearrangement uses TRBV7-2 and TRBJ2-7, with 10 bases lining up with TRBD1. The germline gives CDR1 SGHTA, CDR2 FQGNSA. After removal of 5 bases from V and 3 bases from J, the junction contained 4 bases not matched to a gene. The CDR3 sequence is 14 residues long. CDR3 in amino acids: CASSPGQGLYEQYF. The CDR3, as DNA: TGTGCCAGCAGCCCGGGACAGGGGCTCTACGAGCAGTACTTC.

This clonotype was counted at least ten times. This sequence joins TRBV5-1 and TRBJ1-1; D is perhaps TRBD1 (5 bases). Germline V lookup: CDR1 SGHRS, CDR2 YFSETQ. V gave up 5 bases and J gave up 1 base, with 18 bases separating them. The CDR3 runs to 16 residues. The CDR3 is CASRYYAGTTNTEAFF. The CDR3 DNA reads TGCGCCAGCAGATACTACGCCGGGACCACGAACACTGAAGCTTTCTTT.

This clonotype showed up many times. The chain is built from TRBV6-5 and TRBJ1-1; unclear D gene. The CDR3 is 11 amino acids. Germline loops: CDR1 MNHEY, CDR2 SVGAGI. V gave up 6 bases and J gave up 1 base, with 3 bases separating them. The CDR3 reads CASRGNTEAFF. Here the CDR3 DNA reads TGTGCCAGCAGGGGGAACACTGAAGCTTTCTTT.

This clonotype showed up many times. Written as DNA, the CDR3 is TGTGCCAGCTTTTCCGGGACAGGGGTAGAGACCCAGTACTTC. This sequence encodes CASFSGTGVETQYF. The gene calls are TRBV3-1 and TRBJ2-5, with 10 positions matching TRBD1. Germline V CDR1 and CDR2: LGHDT, YNNKEL (reference sequence). CDR3 length: 14 residues. Trimming took 8 bases from V and 4 from J; bases not matched to a gene: 7.

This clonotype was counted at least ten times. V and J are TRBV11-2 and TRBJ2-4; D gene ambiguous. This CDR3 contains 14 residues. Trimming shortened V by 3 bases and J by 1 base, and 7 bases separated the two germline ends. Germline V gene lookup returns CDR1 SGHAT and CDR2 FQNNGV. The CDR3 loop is CASSLGAAKNIQYF. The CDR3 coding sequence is TGTGCCAGCAGCTTGGGTGCTGCCAAAAACATTCAGTACTTC.

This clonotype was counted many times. CDR3 sequence reads: CASSYPGRLLSNQPQHF. The CDR3 DNA follows: TGTGCCAGCAGTTACCCCGGTCGCCTGCTGAGCAATCAGCCCCAGCATTTT. The V call is TRBV6-2 or TRBV6-3, the J call TRBJ1-5; D uncertain. This CDR3 contains 17 residues. Germline V lookup: CDR1 MNHEY, CDR2 SVGEGT. The V end was cut by 2 bases, the J end by 1 base, with 15 bases between.

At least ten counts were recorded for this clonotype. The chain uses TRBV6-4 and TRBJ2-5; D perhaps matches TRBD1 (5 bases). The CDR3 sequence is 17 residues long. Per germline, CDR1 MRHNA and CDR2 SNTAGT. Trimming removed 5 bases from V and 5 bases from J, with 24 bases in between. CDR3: CASSPQSGFQVTETQYF. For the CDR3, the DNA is TGTGCCAGCAGTCCCCAATCAGGGTTTCAGGTAACGGAGACCCAGTACTTC.

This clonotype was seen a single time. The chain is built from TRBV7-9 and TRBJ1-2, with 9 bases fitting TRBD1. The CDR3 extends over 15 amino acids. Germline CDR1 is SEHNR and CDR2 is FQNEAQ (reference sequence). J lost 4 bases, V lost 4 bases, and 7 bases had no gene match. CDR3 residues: CASSSTGGRGYGYTF. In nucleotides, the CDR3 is TGTGCCAGCAGCTCTACAGGGGGCAGGGGCTATGGCTACACCTTC.

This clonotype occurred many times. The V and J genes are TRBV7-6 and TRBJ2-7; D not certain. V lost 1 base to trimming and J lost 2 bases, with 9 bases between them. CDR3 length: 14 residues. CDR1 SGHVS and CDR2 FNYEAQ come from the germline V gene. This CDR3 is CASSLEASPYEQYF. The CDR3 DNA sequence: TGTGCCAGCAGCTTAGAAGCGTCACCCTACGAGCAGTACTTC.

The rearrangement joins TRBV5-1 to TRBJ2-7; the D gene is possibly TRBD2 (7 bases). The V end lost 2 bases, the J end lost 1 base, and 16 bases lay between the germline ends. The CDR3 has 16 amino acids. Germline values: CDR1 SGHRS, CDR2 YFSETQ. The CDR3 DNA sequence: TGCGCCAGCAGCTTTTCTGGGGGGGCTGAATCCTACGAGCAGTACTTC. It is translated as CASSFSGGAESYEQYF.

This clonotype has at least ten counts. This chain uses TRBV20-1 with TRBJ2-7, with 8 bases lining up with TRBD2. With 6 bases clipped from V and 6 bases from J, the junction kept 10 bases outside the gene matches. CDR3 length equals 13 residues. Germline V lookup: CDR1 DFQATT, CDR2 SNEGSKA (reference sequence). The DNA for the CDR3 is TGCAGTGCCCACGCCGGGAGGGCGATCGAGCAGTACTTC. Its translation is CSAHAGRAIEQYF.

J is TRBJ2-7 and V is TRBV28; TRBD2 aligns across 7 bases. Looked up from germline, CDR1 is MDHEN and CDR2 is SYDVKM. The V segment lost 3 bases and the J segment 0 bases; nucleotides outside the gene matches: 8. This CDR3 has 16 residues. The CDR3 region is CASSFPVAGTSYEQYF. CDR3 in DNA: TGTGCCAGCAGTTTCCCCGTAGCGGGCACCTCCTACGAGCAGTACTTC.

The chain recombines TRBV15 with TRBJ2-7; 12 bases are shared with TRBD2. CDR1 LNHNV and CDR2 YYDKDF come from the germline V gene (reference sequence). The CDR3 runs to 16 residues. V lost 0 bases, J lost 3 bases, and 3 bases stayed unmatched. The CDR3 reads CATSRDRTSGDYEQYF. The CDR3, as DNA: TGTGCCACCAGCAGAGATCGGACTAGCGGGGACTACGAGCAGTACTTC.

This CDR3 is CASSYSGGAQETQYF. CDR3 DNA sequence: TGTGCCAGCAGTTACTCTGGGGGAGCCCAAGAGACCCAGTACTTC. This chain links TRBV6-5 with TRBJ2-5; D assignment may be TRBD1 or TRBD2 (5 bases each). There are 15 residues in the CDR3. Trimming removed 0 bases from V and 1 base from J, with 9 bases in between. Per the germline V gene, CDR1 is MNHEY and CDR2 is SVGAGI.

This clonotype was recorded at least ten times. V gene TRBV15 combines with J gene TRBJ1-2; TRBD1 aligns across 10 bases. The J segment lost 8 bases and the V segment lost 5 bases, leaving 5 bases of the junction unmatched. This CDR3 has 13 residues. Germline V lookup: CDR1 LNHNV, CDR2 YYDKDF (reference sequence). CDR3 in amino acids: CATSRTGGSGYTF. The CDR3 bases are TGTGCCACCAGCCGGACAGGGGGATCGGGCTACACCTTC.

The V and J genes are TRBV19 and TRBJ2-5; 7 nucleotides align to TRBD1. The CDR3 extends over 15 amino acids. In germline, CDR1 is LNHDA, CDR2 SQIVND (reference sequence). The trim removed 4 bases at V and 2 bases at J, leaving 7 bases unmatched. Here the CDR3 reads CASSNDRAGQETQYF. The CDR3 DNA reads TGTGCCAGTAGTAACGACAGGGCAGGACAAGAGACCCAGTACTTC.

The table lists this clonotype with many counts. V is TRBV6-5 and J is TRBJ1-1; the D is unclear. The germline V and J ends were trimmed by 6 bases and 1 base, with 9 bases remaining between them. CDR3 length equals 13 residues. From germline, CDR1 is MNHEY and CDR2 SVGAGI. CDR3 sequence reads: CASRVSQNTEAFF. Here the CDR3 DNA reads TGTGCCAGCAGAGTGAGTCAGAACACTGAAGCTTTCTTT.

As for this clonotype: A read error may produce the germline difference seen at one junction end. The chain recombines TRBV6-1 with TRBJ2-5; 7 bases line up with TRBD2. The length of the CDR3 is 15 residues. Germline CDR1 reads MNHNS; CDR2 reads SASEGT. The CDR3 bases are TGTGCCAGCAGGGAAGCTGGCGGGAGTCAAGAGACCCAGTACTTC. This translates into CASREAGGSQETQYF.

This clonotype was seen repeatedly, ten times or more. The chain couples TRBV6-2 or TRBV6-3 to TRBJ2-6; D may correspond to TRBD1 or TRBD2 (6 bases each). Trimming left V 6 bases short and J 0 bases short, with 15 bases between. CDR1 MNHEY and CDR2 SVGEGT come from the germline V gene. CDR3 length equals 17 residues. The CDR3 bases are TGTGCCAGCAGAGGCGGGACAACGCTCTCTGGGGCCAACGTCCTGACTTTC. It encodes CASRGGTTLSGANVLTF.

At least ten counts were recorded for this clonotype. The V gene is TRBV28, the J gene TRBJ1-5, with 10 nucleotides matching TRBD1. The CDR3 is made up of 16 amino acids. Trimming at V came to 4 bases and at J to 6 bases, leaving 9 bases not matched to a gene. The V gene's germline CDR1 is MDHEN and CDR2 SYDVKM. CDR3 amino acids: CASSWTGGFGRQPQHF. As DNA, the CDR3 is TGTGCCAGCAGTTGGACAGGGGGATTCGGCCGTCAGCCCCAGCATTTT.

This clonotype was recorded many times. The CDR3 is CASSLPVPTEAFF. The CDR3 DNA sequence: TGTGCCAGCAGCCTACCGGTTCCCACTGAAGCTTTCTTT. The chain carries TRBV28 and TRBJ1-1; no firm D call. The CDR3 is 13 amino acids. CDR1 is MDHEN, CDR2 SYDVKM, per germline. Trimming removed 6 bases from V and 4 bases from J, with 12 bases in between. The variable domain in full, completed from reference TRBV28 and TRBJ1-1, reads DVKVTQSSRYLVKRTGEKVFLECVQDMDHENMFWYRQDPGLGLRLIYFSYDVKMKEKGDIPEGYSVSREKKERFSLILESASTNQTSMYLCASSLPVPTEAFFGQGTRLTVV.

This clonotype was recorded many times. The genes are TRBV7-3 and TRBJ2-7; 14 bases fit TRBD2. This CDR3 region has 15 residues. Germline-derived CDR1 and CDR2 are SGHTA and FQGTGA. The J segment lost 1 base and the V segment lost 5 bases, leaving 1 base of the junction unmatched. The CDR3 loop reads CASSRLAGGSYEQYF. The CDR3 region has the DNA TGTGCCAGCAGCCGACTAGCGGGGGGGTCCTACGAGCAGTACTTC.

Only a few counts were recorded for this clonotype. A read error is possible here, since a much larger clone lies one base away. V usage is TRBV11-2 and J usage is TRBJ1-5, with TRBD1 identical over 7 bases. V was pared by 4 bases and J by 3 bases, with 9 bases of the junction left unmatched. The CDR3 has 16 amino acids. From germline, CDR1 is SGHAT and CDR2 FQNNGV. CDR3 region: CASSSKTGRINQPQHF. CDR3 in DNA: TGTGCCAGCAGCTCGAAGACAGGGCGAATCAATCAGCCCCAGCATTTT.

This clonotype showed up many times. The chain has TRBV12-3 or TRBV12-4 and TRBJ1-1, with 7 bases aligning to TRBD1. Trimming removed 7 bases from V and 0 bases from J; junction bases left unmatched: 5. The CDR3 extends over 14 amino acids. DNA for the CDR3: TGTGCCAGCAAGACAGGGAGAATGAACACTGAAGCTTTCTTT. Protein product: CASKTGRMNTEAFF.

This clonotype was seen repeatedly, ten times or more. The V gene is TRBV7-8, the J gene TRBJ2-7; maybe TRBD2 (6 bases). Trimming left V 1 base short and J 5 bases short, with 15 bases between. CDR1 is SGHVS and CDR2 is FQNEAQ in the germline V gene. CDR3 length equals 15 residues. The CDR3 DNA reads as TGTGCCAGCAGCTTAGTGGTTACCGGCGGGGACGAGCAGTACTTC. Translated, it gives CASSLVVTGGDEQYF.

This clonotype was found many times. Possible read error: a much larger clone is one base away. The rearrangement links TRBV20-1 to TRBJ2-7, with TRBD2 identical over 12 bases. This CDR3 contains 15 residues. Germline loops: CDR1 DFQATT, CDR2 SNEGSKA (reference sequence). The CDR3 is CSARGTSGTGYVQYF. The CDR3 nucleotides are TGCAGTGCTAGAGGGACTAGCGGGACGGGGTACGTGCAGTACTTC.

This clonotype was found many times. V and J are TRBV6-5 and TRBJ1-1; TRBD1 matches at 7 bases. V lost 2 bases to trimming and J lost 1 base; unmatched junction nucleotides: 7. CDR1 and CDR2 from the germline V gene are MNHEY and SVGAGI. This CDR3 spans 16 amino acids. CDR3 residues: CASSYSPTGENTEAFF. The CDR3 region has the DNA TGTGCCAGCAGTTACAGCCCCACAGGGGAGAACACTGAAGCTTTCTTT.